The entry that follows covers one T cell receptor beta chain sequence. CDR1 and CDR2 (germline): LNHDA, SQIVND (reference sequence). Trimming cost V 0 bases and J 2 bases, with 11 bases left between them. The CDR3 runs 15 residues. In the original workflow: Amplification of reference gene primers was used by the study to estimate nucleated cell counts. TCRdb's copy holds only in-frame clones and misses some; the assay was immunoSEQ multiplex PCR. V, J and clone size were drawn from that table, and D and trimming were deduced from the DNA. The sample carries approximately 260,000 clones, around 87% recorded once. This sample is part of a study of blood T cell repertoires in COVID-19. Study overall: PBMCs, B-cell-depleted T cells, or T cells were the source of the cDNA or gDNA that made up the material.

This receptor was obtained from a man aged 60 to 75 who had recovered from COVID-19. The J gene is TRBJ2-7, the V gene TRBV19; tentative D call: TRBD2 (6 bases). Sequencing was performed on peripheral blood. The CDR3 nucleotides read TGTGCCAGTAGTATAGACTGGCGGGGAACCTACGAGCAGTACTTC. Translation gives CASSIDWRGTYEQYF.